The clone carrying this T cell receptor beta chain was picked up a small number of times. Profiled with immunoSEQ multiplex PCR; TCRdb holds only in-frame clones, not every one. The sample yields tens of thousands of clones, approximately 90% seen once. The sample comes from a study of control samples from healthy donors and cancer patients. This CDR3 region has 14 residues. Germline-derived CDR1 and CDR2 are SGHTA and FQGNSA. The V end was cut by 2 bases, the J end by 6 bases, with 13 bases between. This receptor was identified in a man aged 30-40 years with colorectal cancer. Input material: PBMCs. The V call is TRBV7-2, the J call TRBJ1-1; D unresolved. The chain's CDR3 is CASSLSSGSAEAFF. The CDR3 coding sequence is TGTGCCAGCAGCTTAAGCTCGGGGAGCGCTGAAGCTTTCTTT.